Below are 29 T cell receptor beta chains sequenced from a single sample in a study of OX40 agonist ivuxolimab in advanced cancers. Sequencing was performed with immunoSEQ multiplex PCR; in TCRdb, only in-frame clones are kept and a portion is missing. The sample lists about 93,000 clones; around 92% were seen once. The input for sequencing was CD4+ or CD8+ T cells sorted from blood, taken in a trial of the OX40 agonist ivuxolimab. The receptors come from an adult with an advanced solid tumor such as melanoma, head and neck, liver or kidney cancer.

The V and J genes are TRBV5-4 and TRBJ2-2, with D perhaps TRBD1 (5 bases). V was cut by 0 bases and J by 6 bases, with 15 bases left in between. This CDR3 is 16 amino acids long. The germline CDR1 and CDR2 sequences are SGHNT and YYREEE (reference sequence). CDR3 region: CASSLGQAGRAGELFF. For the CDR3, the DNA is TGTGCCAGCAGCTTGGGGCAGGCCGGCAGGGCCGGGGAGCTGTTTTTT.

The rearrangement joins TRBV10-2 to TRBJ1-1, with a weak D call TRBD1 (5 bases). V was shortened by 6 bases and J by 0 bases, with 14 bases between the two germline ends. Looked up from germline, CDR1 is WSHSY and CDR2 is SAAADI. CDR3 size: 15 residues. This CDR3 is CASRGEGTVNTEAFF. DNA for the CDR3: TGCGCCAGCAGGGGGGAAGGGACGGTGAACACTGAAGCTTTCTTT.

The chain combines TRBV11-2 with TRBJ2-7, with 10 nucleotides matching TRBD1. CDR1 is SGHAT, CDR2 FQNNGV, per germline. Unmatched junction bases numbered 5, after V lost 3 bases and J lost 3 bases. The CDR3 extends over 15 amino acids. CDR3 amino acids: CASSLAGQGGYEQYF. The CDR3 DNA sequence: TGTGCCAGCAGCTTGGCAGGACAGGGGGGCTACGAGCAGTACTTC.

Notes on this clone: The sample has other DNA sequences that encode this CDR3 too. The genes are TRBV29-1 and TRBJ2-5; tentative D call: TRBD1 (5 bases). Per germline, CDR1 SQVTM and CDR2 ANQGSEA. The CDR3 length is 12 residues. V shed 1 base and J shed 5 bases, with 8 bases lying between them. The CDR3 DNA reads as TGCAGCGTTGAAGGGGGCGGTGAGACCCAGTACTTC. This codes for CSVEGGGETQYF.

This chain connects TRBV11-2 to TRBJ2-1, with D unclear. CDR3 length: 13 residues. The V and J ends lost 7 bases and 4 bases respectively, with 11 bases between them. Per germline, CDR1 SGHAT and CDR2 FQNNGV. The CDR3 coding sequence is TGTGCCAGCACGGCCACCGGGTACAATGAGCAGTTCTTC. Its translation is CASTATGYNEQFF.

The V call is TRBV5-1, the J call TRBJ2-5; D gene uncertain. Germline assignment: CDR1 SGHRS and CDR2 YFSETQ. This CDR3 contains 17 residues. The V end lost 2 bases, the J end lost 4 bases, and 21 bases lay between the germline ends. The CDR3: CASSLRPPGPSGETQYF. The DNA for the CDR3 is TGCGCCAGCAGCTTACGTCCCCCTGGACCTTCCGGAGAGACCCAGTACTTC.

The gene calls are TRBV18 and TRBJ1-2; D not resolved. This CDR3 contains 16 residues. The V end lost 1 base, the J end lost 4 bases, and 16 bases lay between the germline ends. CDR1 and CDR2 from the germline V gene are KGHSH and LQKENI. In nucleotides, the CDR3 is TGTGCCAGCTCACCACTCGAGAGGGAGGCTTTCTATGGCTACACCTTC. This codes for CASSPLEREAFYGYTF. The full variable domain, completed using reference TRBV18 and TRBJ1-2, is NAGVMQNPRHLVRRRGQEARLRCSPMKGHSHVYWYRQLPEEGLKFMVYLQKENIIDESGMPKERFSAEFPKEGPSILRIQQVVRGDSAAYFCASSPLEREAFYGYTFGSGTRLTVV.

J is TRBJ2-1 and V is TRBV2; TRBD2 aligns across 11 bases. The CDR3 runs 13 residues. Unmatched junction bases numbered 4, after V lost 5 bases and J lost 10 bases. CDR1 and CDR2 (germline): SNHLY, FYNNEI. This chain's CDR3 is CASSLSGGAEQFF. The CDR3 DNA sequence: TGTGCCAGCAGTCTTAGCGGGGGGGCCGAGCAGTTCTTC.

The V and J genes are TRBV6-1 and TRBJ2-5; 12 positions match TRBD2. The CDR3 contains 15 residues. Germline V lookup: CDR1 MNHNS, CDR2 SASEGT. Trimming at V came to 5 bases and at J to 2 bases, leaving 3 bases not matched to a gene. The CDR3 nucleotides are TGTGCCAGCAGTCTGACTAGCGGGGGTCAAGAGACCCAGTACTTC. Its protein is CASSLTSGGQETQYF.

The chain carries TRBV2 and TRBJ2-7; possibly TRBD1 or TRBD2 for D (6 bases each). Per germline, CDR1 SNHLY and CDR2 FYNNEI. V was pared by 8 bases and J by 2 bases, with 16 bases between. The CDR3 totals 14 residues. CDR3 residues: CASHRAGSTYEQYF. CDR3 bases: TGTGCCAGCCACAGGGCGGGGTCAACCTACGAGCAGTACTTC.

V usage is TRBV5-5 and J usage is TRBJ2-7; D unresolved. Germline loops: CDR1 SGHKS, CDR2 YYEKEE (reference sequence). The length of the CDR3 is 13 residues. V was trimmed by 1 base and J by 3 bases, leaving 8 bases between them. The chain's CDR3 is CASSLKSRYEQYF. The CDR3 coding sequence is TGTGCCAGCAGCTTGAAGTCCCGCTACGAGCAGTACTTC.

The chain couples TRBV5-4 to TRBJ1-1; D perhaps matches TRBD1 (5 bases). Germline CDR1 and CDR2: SGHNT and YYREEE (reference sequence). This CDR3 spans 15 amino acids. The V gene lost 4 bases and the J gene lost 2 bases, with 15 bases spanning the gap. This CDR3 reads CASSPPGVRNTEAFF. The CDR3, as DNA: TGTGCCAGCAGCCCCCCGGGGGTTCGAAACACTGAAGCTTTCTTT.

The chain is built from TRBV4-2 and TRBJ2-1; 10 bases fit TRBD2. V dropped 0 bases and J dropped 7; count of bases not matched to a gene: 9. The CDR3 is 17 residues long. The germline gives CDR1 LGHNA, CDR2 YNFKEQ. The CDR3 DNA follows: TGTGCCAGCAGCCAAGACGTCGGGCTAGCGGGGGTTAATGAGCAGTTCTTC. This encodes CASSQDVGLAGVNEQFF.

The V gene is TRBV5-8, the J gene TRBJ1-2, with D perhaps matching TRBD1 (6 bases). The germline V gene has CDR1 SGHTS and CDR2 YDEGEE. The CDR3 extends over 15 amino acids. Trimming removed 4 bases from V and 4 bases from J, with 17 bases in between. CDR3 DNA: TGTGCCAGCAGCCCTCTGTCGGGGGGCTTCTATGGCTACACCTTC. Amino acid sequence: CASSPLSGGFYGYTF.

The gene calls are TRBV2 and TRBJ1-2; D unclear. The CDR3 length is 14 residues. Germline CDR1 and CDR2: SNHLY and FYNNEI. Trimming left V 3 bases short and J 3 bases short, with 11 bases between. The CDR3 reads CASSDGSWDYGYTF. CDR3 nucleotide sequence: TGTGCCAGCAGTGACGGGTCTTGGGACTATGGCTACACCTTC.

The chain employs TRBV5-1 and TRBJ1-2; 8 nucleotides line up with TRBD1. This CDR3 is 13 amino acids long. V was pared by 4 bases and J by 8 bases, with 7 bases of the junction left unmatched. Germline loops: CDR1 SGHRS, CDR2 YFSETQ. CDR3 sequence reads: CASSPGQGNGYTF. The CDR3 bases are TGCGCCAGCAGCCCCGGACAGGGTAACGGCTACACCTTC.

For the CDR3, the DNA is TGCGCCAGCACGGAAAACACAGATACGCAGTATTTT. Protein: CASTENTDTQYF. This chain links TRBV5-1 with TRBJ2-3, with D unclear. CDR1 and CDR2 (germline): SGHRS, YFSETQ. This CDR3 is 12 amino acids long. V lost 6 bases to trimming and J lost 2 bases, with 7 bases between them.

The J gene is TRBJ2-7, the V gene TRBV6-1, with a possible D match to TRBD2 (6 bases). V lost 8 bases to trimming and J lost 4 bases, with 15 bases between them. The length of the CDR3 is 13 residues. Germline assignment: CDR1 MNHNS and CDR2 SASEGT. The CDR3 DNA sequence: TGTGCCAGCGGCCGGGAGCGGGCTTACGAGCAGTACTTC. This sequence encodes CASGRERAYEQYF.

As to this clone: The sample holds other DNA sequences that translate to the same CDR3. The chain combines TRBV5-1 with TRBJ2-2, with 7 bases matching TRBD1. CDR1 is SGHRS and CDR2 is YFSETQ in the germline V gene. V trimming: 0 bases; J trimming: 4 bases; junction bases outside the gene matches: 0. This CDR3 has 14 amino acids. The CDR3, as DNA: TGCGCCAGCAGCTTGGGACAGGGCACCGGGGAGCTGTTTTTT. Translated: CASSLGQGTGELFF.

This clone was counted once. The rearrangement uses TRBV2 and TRBJ1-1; D ambiguous. There are 15 residues in the CDR3. Trimming removed 0 bases at V and 1 base at J, with 9 bases between. CDR1 is SNHLY and CDR2 is FYNNEI in the germline V gene. The CDR3 coding sequence is TGTGCCAGCAGTGAAGCCTGGCAGAAGAACACTGAAGCTTTCTTT. Protein: CASSEAWQKNTEAFF.

This chain connects TRBV2 to TRBJ1-3; D call uncertain. V was cut by 1 base and J by 3 bases, with 7 bases left in between. Germline V gene sequence: CDR1 SNHLY, CDR2 FYNNEI. The CDR3 has 14 amino acids. CDR3 nucleotides: TGTGCCAGCAGTGAAGTAGGGTTTGGAAACACCATATATTTT. Its protein product is CASSEVGFGNTIYF.

The CDR3 here is CASLSMYTQYF. Here the CDR3 DNA reads TGTGCCAGCCTAAGCATGTATACGCAGTATTTT. The chain couples TRBV6-1 to TRBJ2-3; D is unresolved. CDR3 length equals 11 residues. Germline CDR1 MNHNS, CDR2 SASEGT. V was clipped by 8 bases and J by 7 bases, with 10 bases between them.

This chain uses TRBV27 with TRBJ2-5; TRBD2 matches at 8 bases. This CDR3 has 12 amino acids. The V and J ends lost 10 bases and 4 bases, in that order; junction bases with no gene match: 5. CDR1 is MNHEY, CDR2 SMNVEV, per germline (reference sequence). CDR3 bases: TGTGCCACCGGGGGGGCTGGAGAGACCCAGTACTTC. This translates into CATGGAGETQYF.

This chain joins TRBV10-2 and TRBJ1-2; no firm D call. Germline loops: CDR1 WSHSY, CDR2 SAAADI. The CDR3 totals 14 residues. The V end was cut by 0 bases, the J end by 8 bases, with 13 bases between. The CDR3 region has the DNA TGCGCCAGCAGTGAGTCAGGAGGAATTAGAGGCTACACCTTC. This translates into CASSESGGIRGYTF.

This chain connects TRBV5-5 to TRBJ1-3; D is undetermined. Looked up from germline, CDR1 is SGHKS and CDR2 is YYEKEE (reference sequence). Trimming took off 0 bases at V and 0 bases at J, with 10 bases between the two ends. The CDR3 runs to 16 residues. For the CDR3, the DNA is TGTGCCAGCAGCTTGGAGAGCCCTCACTCTGGAAACACCATATATTTT. Amino acids: CASSLESPHSGNTIYF.

This clone was seen a single time. The chain links TRBV21-1 to TRBJ2-2; the table calls TRBD2, which could not be checked here. TRBV21-1 is a documented pseudogene. The CDR3 length is 18 residues. DNA of the CDR3: TGTGCCAGCAGCAAAGCCAGGCCTAGCCTAGAGCCCACCGGGGAGCTGTTTTTT. Protein sequence: CASSKARPSLEPTGELFF.

The chain carries TRBV19 and TRBJ1-1; 10 bases map to TRBD1. This CDR3 comprises 16 residues. The V and J ends lost 3 bases and 4 bases, in that order; junction bases with no gene match: 8. Germline CDR1 reads LNHDA; CDR2 reads SQIVND (reference sequence). For the CDR3, the DNA is TGTGCCAGTAGTATCGGACAGGGGGGCAGAGGCACTGAAGCTTTCTTT. This encodes CASSIGQGGRGTEAFF. The whole variable domain, remainder taken from reference TRBV19 and TRBJ1-1, is DGGITQSPKYLFRKEGQNVTLSCEQNLNHDAMYWYRQDPGQGLRLIYYSQIVNDFQKGDIAEGYSVSREKKESFPLTVTSAQKNPTAFYLCASSIGQGGRGTEAFFGQGTRLTVV.

The chain carries TRBV7-9 and TRBJ2-3; possibly TRBD1 for D (5 bases). This CDR3 has 14 amino acids. Trimming took 5 bases from V and 3 from J, leaving 12 bases between them. Germline CDR1 and CDR2: SEHNR and FQNEAQ (reference sequence). The CDR3 reads CASSQGRETDTQYF. CDR3 coding DNA: TGTGCCAGCAGCCAGGGTAGGGAAACAGATACGCAGTATTTT. The full variable domain, rest sourced from reference TRBV7-9 and TRBJ2-3, is DTGVSQNPRHKITKRGQNVTFRCDPISEHNRLYWYRQTLGQGPEFLTYFQNEAQLEKSRLLSDRFSAERPKGSFSTLEIQRTEQGDSAMYLCASSQGRETDTQYFGPGTRLTVL.

V gene TRBV6-6 combines with J gene TRBJ2-3; TRBD1 might be the D (6 bases). From germline, CDR1 is MNHNY and CDR2 SVGAGI (reference sequence). V was cut by 6 bases and J by 4 bases, with 11 bases left in between. This CDR3 has 13 residues. The CDR3 nucleotides read TGTGCCAGCAGGCAACCAGGGGCAGATACGCAGTATTTT. Protein sequence: CASRQPGADTQYF.